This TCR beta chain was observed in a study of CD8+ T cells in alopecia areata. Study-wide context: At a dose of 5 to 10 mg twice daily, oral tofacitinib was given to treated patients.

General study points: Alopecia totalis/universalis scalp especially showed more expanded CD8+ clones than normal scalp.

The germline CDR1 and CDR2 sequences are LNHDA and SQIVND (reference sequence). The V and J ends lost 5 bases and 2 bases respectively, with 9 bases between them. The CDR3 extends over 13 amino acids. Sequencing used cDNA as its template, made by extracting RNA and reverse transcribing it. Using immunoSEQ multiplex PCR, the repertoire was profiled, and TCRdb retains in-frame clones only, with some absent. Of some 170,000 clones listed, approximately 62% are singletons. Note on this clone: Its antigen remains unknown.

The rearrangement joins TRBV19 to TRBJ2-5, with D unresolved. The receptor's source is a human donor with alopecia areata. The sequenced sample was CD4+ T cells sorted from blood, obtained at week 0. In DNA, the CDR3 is TGTGCCAGTAGTTCCCCATCTCAAGAGACCCAGTACTTC. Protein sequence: CASSSPSQETQYF.